The sequence of this T cell receptor (beta chain) was determined in a study of identical twins. General study findings and limits: Modelling approaches yielded underestimates of out-of-frame TCR alpha sharing between monozygotic twins. The same donors were not followed; conclusions instead depended on cross-sectional statistical analysis. When twins shared out-of-frame alpha sequences, those sequences had excess low generation probability.

Healthy Caucasians provided all donations. Comment on this clonotype: The antigen is unknown.

The V end was cut by 4 bases, the J end by 6 bases, with 10 bases between. CDR1 and CDR2 (germline): KGHSH, LQKENI. The CDR3 is 13 amino acids. A single record per CDR3 protein comes from TCRdb applying MiXCR to the 5' RACE reads. The repertoire consists of 140,000 to 150,000 distinct CDR3 sequences, with roughly 3.2% occurring once and the leading ten covering approximately 7.6%. The chain links TRBV18 to TRBJ2-1; D call uncertain. This clonotype was obtained from a man aged 18 to 35 in good health. What was sequenced was memory T cells sorted from blood. In nucleotides, the CDR3 is TGTGCCAGCTCACAAGGACCCCGCAATGAGCAGTTCTTC. It is translated as CASSQGPRNEQFF.